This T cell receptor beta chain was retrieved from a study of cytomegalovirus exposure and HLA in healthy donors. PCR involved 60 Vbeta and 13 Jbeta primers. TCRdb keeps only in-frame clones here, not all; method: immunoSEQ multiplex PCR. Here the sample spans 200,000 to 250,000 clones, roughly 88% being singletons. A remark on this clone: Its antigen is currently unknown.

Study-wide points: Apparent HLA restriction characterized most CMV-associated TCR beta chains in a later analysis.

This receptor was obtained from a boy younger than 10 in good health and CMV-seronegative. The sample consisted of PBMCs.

The CDR3 loop reads CASSVGQVPSYEQYF. The CDR3 nucleotides read TGTGCCAGCAGCGTAGGTCAGGTGCCCTCCTACGAGCAGTACTTC. The J gene is TRBJ2-7, the V gene TRBV9; D is undetermined. The germline gives CDR1 SGDLS, CDR2 YYNGEE. This CDR3 has 15 amino acids. The V and J ends lost 0 bases and 0 bases respectively, with 10 bases between them.